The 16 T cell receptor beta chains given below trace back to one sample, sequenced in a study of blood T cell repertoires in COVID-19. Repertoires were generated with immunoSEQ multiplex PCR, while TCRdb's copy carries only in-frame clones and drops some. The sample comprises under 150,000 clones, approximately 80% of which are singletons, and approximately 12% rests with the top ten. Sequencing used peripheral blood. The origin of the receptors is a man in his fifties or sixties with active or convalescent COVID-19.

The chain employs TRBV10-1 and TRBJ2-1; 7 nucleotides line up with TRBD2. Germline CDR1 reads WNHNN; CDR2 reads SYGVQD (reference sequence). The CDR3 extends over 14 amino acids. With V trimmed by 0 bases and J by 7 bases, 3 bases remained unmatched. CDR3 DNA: TGCGCCAGCAGTGAGTCGCGGGAGACAAATGAGCAGTTCTTC. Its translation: CASSESRETNEQFF.

CDR3: CASSRQKYSNQPQHF. The CDR3 DNA follows: TGTGCCAGTAGTCGACAGAAGTATAGCAATCAGCCCCAGCATTTT. The chain employs TRBV19 and TRBJ1-5; maybe TRBD1 (5 bases). The CDR3 is made up of 15 amino acids. CDR1 is LNHDA, CDR2 SQIVND, per germline (reference sequence). Between the trimmed V and J ends, which lost 5 bases and 0 bases, there was a span of 11 bases. The full variable domain, in which reference TRBV19 and TRBJ1-5 provide the parts outside the CDR3, is DGGITQSPKYLFRKEGQNVTLSCEQNLNHDAMYWYRQDPGQGLRLIYYSQIVNDFQKGDIAEGYSVSREKKESFPLTVTSAQKNPTAFYLCASSRQKYSNQPQHFGDGTRLSIL.

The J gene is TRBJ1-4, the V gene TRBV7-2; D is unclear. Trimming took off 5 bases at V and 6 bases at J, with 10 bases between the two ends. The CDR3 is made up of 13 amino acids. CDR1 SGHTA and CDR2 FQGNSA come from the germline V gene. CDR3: CASSPRTDEKLFF. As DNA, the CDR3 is TGTGCCAGCAGCCCCCGTACGGATGAAAAACTGTTTTTT.

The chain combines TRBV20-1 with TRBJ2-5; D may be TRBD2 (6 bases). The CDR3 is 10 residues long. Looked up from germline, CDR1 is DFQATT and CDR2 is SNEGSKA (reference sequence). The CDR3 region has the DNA TGCCTCGCGCGGGGCGGGACCCAGTACTTC. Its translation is CLARGGTQYF.

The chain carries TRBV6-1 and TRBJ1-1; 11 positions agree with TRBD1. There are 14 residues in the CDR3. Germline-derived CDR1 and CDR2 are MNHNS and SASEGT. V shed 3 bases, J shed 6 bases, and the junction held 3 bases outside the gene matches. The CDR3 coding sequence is TGTGCCAGCAGTGAGGGACAGGGGGAGGCTGAAGCTTTCTTT. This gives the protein CASSEGQGEAEAFF.

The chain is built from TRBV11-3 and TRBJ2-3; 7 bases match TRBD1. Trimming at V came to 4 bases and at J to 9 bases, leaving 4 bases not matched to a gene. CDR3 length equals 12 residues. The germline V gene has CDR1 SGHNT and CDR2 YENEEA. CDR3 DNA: TGTGCCAGCAGCTCAGGGGGAGAGACGCAGTATTTT. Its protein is CASSSGGETQYF. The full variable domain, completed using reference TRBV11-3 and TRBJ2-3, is EAGVVQSPRYKIIEKKQPVAFWCNPISGHNTLYWYLQNLGQGPELLIRYENEEAVDDSQLPKDRFSAERLKGVDSTLKIQPAELGDSAVYLCASSSGGETQYFGPGTRLTVL.

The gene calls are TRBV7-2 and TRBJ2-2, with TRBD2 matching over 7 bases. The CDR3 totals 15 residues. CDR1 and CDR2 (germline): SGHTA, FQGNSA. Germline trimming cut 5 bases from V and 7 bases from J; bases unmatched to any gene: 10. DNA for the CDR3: TGTGCCAGCAGCCCCAGCGGGATAACGGGCGGGGAGCTGTTTTTT. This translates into CASSPSGITGGELFF.

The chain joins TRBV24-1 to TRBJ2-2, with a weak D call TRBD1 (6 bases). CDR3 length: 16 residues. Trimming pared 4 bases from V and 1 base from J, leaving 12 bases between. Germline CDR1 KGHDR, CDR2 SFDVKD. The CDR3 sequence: CATSDRDIRNTGELFF. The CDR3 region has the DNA TGTGCCACCAGTGACCGGGACATCCGGAACACCGGGGAGCTGTTTTTT.

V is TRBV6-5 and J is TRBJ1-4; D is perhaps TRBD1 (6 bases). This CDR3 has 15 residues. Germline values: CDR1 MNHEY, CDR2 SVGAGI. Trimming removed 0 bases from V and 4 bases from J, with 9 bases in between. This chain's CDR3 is CASSYSSGDNEKLFF. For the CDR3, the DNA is TGTGCCAGCAGTTACTCGTCAGGGGATAATGAAAAACTGTTTTTT.

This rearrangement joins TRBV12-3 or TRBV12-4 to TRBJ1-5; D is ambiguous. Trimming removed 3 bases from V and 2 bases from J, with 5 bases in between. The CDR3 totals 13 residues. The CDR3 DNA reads TGTGCCAGCAGTTTTTCTGGCAATCAGCCCCAGCATTTT. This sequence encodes CASSFSGNQPQHF.

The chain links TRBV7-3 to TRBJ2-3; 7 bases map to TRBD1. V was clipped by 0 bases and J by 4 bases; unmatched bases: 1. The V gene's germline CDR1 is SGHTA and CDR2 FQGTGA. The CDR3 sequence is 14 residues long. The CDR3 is CASSLTGGPDTQYF. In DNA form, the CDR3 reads TGTGCCAGCAGCTTAACAGGGGGCCCAGATACGCAGTATTTT.

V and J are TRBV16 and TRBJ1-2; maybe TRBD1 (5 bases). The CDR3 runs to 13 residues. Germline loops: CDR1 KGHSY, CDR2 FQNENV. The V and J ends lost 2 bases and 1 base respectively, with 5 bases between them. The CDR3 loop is CASSQQGNYGYTF. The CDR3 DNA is TGTGCCAGCAGCCAACAGGGTAACTATGGCTACACCTTC.

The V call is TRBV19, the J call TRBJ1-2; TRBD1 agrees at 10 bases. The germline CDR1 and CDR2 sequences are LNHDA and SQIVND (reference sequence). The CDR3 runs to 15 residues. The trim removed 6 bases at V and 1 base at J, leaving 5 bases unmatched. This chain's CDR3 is CASRWGDRGNYGYTF. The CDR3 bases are TGTGCCAGTAGATGGGGGGACAGGGGTAACTATGGCTACACCTTC.

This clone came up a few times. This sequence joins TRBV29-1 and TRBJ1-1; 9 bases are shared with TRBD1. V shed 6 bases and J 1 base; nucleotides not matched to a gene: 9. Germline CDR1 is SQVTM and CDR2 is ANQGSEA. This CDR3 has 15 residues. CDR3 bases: TGCAGCGTCCGCGTTGCGGGACAGGGGAACACTGAAGCTTTCTTT. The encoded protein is CSVRVAGQGNTEAFF.

The CDR3: CASSLGTLLSPLHF. As DNA, the CDR3 is TGTGCCAGCAGCTTAGGCACCCTACTATCACCCCTCCACTTT. The chain combines TRBV7-2 with TRBJ1-6; no definite D call. The CDR3 loop spans 14 amino acids. Germline V gene lookup returns CDR1 SGHTA and CDR2 FQGNSA. V lost 1 base, J lost 10 bases, and 11 bases lay in between.

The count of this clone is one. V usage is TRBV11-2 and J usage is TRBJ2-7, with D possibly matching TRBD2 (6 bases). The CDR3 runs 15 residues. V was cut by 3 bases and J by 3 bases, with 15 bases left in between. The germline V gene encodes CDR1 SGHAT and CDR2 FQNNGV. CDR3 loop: CASSFPYGRGYEQYF. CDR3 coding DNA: TGTGCCAGCAGCTTCCCCTACGGGAGAGGCTACGAGCAGTACTTC.